Listed below are T cell receptor beta chains from one sample, sequenced in a study of blood T cell repertoires in COVID-19. The assay was immunoSEQ multiplex PCR, and TCRdb's table has in-frame clones only and misses some. The table includes 200,000 to 250,000 clones, 92% detected once. Sequenced: peripheral blood. Receptors originate from a man in his sixties with COVID-19, enrolled during active disease. CDR3s include the opening cysteine and the closing phenylalanine or tryptophan. The D gene is left open where the match is weak. Not every row has a clone size; where given, it reads once, few, many or a size class.

. | TRBJ2-7 | . | TRBV25-1 | TGTGCCAGCAGTGAACAGGGGTACGAGCAGTACTTC | CASSEQGYEQYF
. | TRBJ1-6 | . | TRBV19 | TGTGCCAGTAGTACGATGACAGGAGGCGAATCACCCCTCCACTTT | CASSTMTGGESPLHF
. | TRBJ2-1 | . | TRBV5-1 | TGCGCCAGCAGCTTGGACGGGGTCACCTACAATGAGCAGTTCTTC | CASSLDGVTYNEQFF
TRBD2 | TRBJ2-7 | . | TRBV11-2 | TGTGCCAGCAGGACTAGCGGGTCCTACGAGCAGTACTTC | CASRTSGSYEQYF
TRBD1 | TRBJ1-3 | . | TRBV25-1 | TGTGCCAGCACGAGGGGGCCTGGAAACACCATATATTTT | CASTRGPGNTIYF
TRBD2 | TRBJ2-1 | . | TRBV15 | TGTGCCACCAGCGGTTTAGCGGGGCTGTCCTACAATGAGCAGTTCTTC | CATSGLAGLSYNEQFF
. | TRBJ1-1 | . | TRBV30 | TGTGCCTGGAGTTCAGATCCGAACACTGAAGCTTTCTTT | CAWSSDPNTEAFF
TRBD1 | TRBJ2-7 | few | TRBV30 | TGTGCCTGGAGCAATCCCCTCCGGACAGGGGGAAGGCAGTACTTC | CAWSNPLRTGGRQYF
TRBD1 | TRBJ1-5 | . | TRBV23-1 | TGCGCCAGCAGACCCGTTGGACAGGGAAGCAATCAGCCCCAGCATTTT | CASRPVGQGSNQPQHF
TRBD2 | TRBJ2-7 | once | TRBV9 | TGTGCCAGCAGCGTAGGATCAGGGACTAGCGGGATTATCGGCCACGAGCAGTACTTC | CASSVGSGTSGIIGHEQYF
. | TRBJ1-5 | . | TRBV19 | TGTGCCAGTAGTTTCCCTGAATCGGCCCAGCATTTT | CASSFPESAQHF
. | TRBJ2-2 | . | TRBV7-3 | TGTGCCAGTTCTGCAGGTGGTGTAAACACCGGGGAGCTGTTTTTT | CASSAGGVNTGELFF
TRBD1 | TRBJ2-7 | . | TRBV18 | TGTGCCAGCTCACTGATTCAACCCGGGACAGGCTCCTACGAGCAGTACTTC | CASSLIQPGTGSYEQYF
TRBD2 | TRBJ2-7 | . | TRBV20-1 | TGCAGTGCTAGTGGGGGCGGGAGGGCCTACGAGCAGTACTTC | CSASGGGRAYEQYF
. | TRBJ1-2 | . | TRBV4-3 | TGCGCCAGCAGCCCTCAGGGGAGCGGACGCTACACCTTC | CASSPQGSGRYTF
. | TRBJ2-1 | once | TRBV2 | TGTGCCAGCAGTGACTCCGTCCGGCAGTTCTTC | CASSDSVRQFF
. | TRBJ2-7 | . | TRBV6-5 | TGTGCCAGCAGTAGAGGGGGTCAGGGTTACGAGCAGTACTTC | CASSRGGQGYEQYF
TRBD2 | TRBJ2-1 | once | TRBV9 | TGTGCCAGCAGCGTAGCAGGGACTAGCGGGGGTTTCAGCTCCTACAATGAGCAGTTCTTC | CASSVAGTSGGFSSYNEQFF
TRBD2 | TRBJ2-7 | . | TRBV30 | TGTGCCTGGAGTGTACCCCCCTTTACTAGCGGGAACTCCTACGAGCAGTACTTC | CAWSVPPFTSGNSYEQYF
. | TRBJ1-3 | once | TRBV19 | TGTGCCAGTATGGATGGAGCGGCGGTCGCCCTAAAAAACACCATATATTTT | CASMDGAAVALKNTIYF
. | TRBJ2-5 | . | TRBV7-2 | TGTGCCAGCAGCCACGGGTTAGTTGGGGAGACCCAGTACTTC | CASSHGLVGETQYF
. | TRBJ1-1 | . | TRBV12-3/TRBV12-4 | TGTGCCAGCAGGGTAGGAGTGAACACTGAAGCTTTCTTT | CASRVGVNTEAFF
TRBD1 | TRBJ1-1 | once | TRBV29-1 | TGCAGCGCGGGACAGGGGAAGACTGAAGCTTTCTTT | CSAGQGKTEAFF
. | TRBJ1-6 | . | TRBV30 | TGTGCCTGGAGGCGCCAGGATAATTCACCCCTCCACTTT | CAWRRQDNSPLHF
TRBD1 | TRBJ2-1 | . | TRBV3-1/TRBV3-2 | TGTGCCAGCAGCCCAGCCGGACAGGGCCTTAGGAATGAGCAGTTCTTC | CASSPAGQGLRNEQFF
. | TRBJ1-1 | . | TRBV5-1 | TGCGCCAGCAGCTTGGTAGACACTGAAGCTTTCTTT | CASSLVDTEAFF
. | TRBJ2-7 | few | TRBV5-8 | TGTGCCAGCGTCTTGGCAGCGGGCTACTCCTACGAGCAGTACTTC | CASVLAAGYSYEQYF
TRBD2 | TRBJ2-5 | once | TRBV28 | TGTGCCAGCAGTTTAGCGGGAGGGCCGATGCAGACCCAGTACTTC | CASSLAGGPMQTQYF
TRBD2 | TRBJ2-1 | . | TRBV4-1 | TGCGCCAGCAGCCAAGGGACTAGCGGGGGGGCCTCCTACAATGAGCAGTTCTTC | CASSQGTSGGASYNEQFF
. | TRBJ1-5 | . | TRBV9 | TGTGCCAGCAGCCCCTACCCCAATCAGCCCCAGCATTTT | CASSPYPNQPQHF
. | TRBJ2-6 | . | TRBV4-3 | TGCGCCAGCAGCCAAGATTTGTTTCTTGGGGCCAACGTCCTGACTTTC | CASSQDLFLGANVLTF
. | TRBJ2-7 | . | TRBV5-1 | TGCGCCAGCAGCTTGGGGCAGGGATCCTACGAGCAGTACTTC | CASSLGQGSYEQYF
TRBD2 | TRBJ2-1 | . | TRBV7-3 | TGTGCCAGCAGCTCGACAGGGACTAGCGGGAGCCGTACGGAGCAGTTCTTC | CASSSTGTSGSRTEQFF
. | TRBJ1-2 | . | TRBV19 | TGTGCCAGTAGTAATCGGGGTAACTATGGCTACACCTTC | CASSNRGNYGYTF
TRBD2 | TRBJ2-2 | . | TRBV28 | TGTGCCAGCAGTTTATGGCTAGCGGGAAACACCGGGGAGCTGTTTTTT | CASSLWLAGNTGELFF
TRBD1 | TRBJ1-1 | . | TRBV29-1 | TGCAGCGTTTTAGGACAGGGGGGTAACACTGAAGCTTTCTTT | CSVLGQGGNTEAFF
TRBD2 | TRBJ2-2 | once | TRBV5-1 | TGCGCCAGCAGCTGGACCTTACTAGCGGGGGGTACGAACACCGGGGAGCTGTTTTTT | CASSWTLLAGGTNTGELFF
TRBD1 | TRBJ1-2 | . | TRBV27 | TGTGCCAGCAGTCGGACAGGGATAGTCGAGAATGGCTACACCTTC | CASSRTGIVENGYTF
. | TRBJ2-5 | . | TRBV12-3/TRBV12-4 | TGTGCCAGCAGTTTTGCGGGGACAGAGACCCAGTACTTC | CASSFAGTETQYF
TRBD1 | TRBJ2-7 | . | TRBV27 | TGTGCCAGCAGATACAGGGGTCCTCCCTACGAGCAGTACTTC | CASRYRGPPYEQYF